Sequencing of this T cell receptor (beta chain) was carried out in a study of control samples from healthy donors and cancer patients. Losses at the gene ends were 8 bases for V and 6 bases for J; bases not matched to a gene: 13. The CDR3 is 14 amino acids. CDR1 is MNHEY and CDR2 is SVGAGI in the germline V gene. Assay used: immunoSEQ multiplex PCR; TCRdb lists only in-frame clones, some missing. The data hold around 150,000 clones, with around 86% observed a single time. The sequence came from a young man in good health. Sequencing input: blood. The V gene is TRBV6-5, the J gene TRBJ2-7; 7 bases map to TRBD2. In DNA, the CDR3 is TGTGCCAGCCAGGGCCAGCGGGAAGCATCCGAGCAGTACTTC. Its protein is CASQGQREASEQYF.